This TCR beta chain was observed in a study of T cells in narcolepsy. Overall study context: Enrolled donors included narcolepsy type 1 or type 2 patients and healthy controls. Regarding the study as a whole: Reportedly, autoreactive clonotypes were serially detected in patients' blood but not controls'. HCRT-specific and TRIB2-specific autoreactive clonotypes appeared among same-patient CSF and blood CD4+ clonotypes.

The CDR3 runs 13 residues. Germline CDR1 is WNHNN and CDR2 is SYGVQD (reference sequence). The V end lost 0 bases, the J end lost 5 bases, and 5 bases lay between the germline ends. Note on this clone: As yet, its antigen is unknown.

Generated by immunoSEQ multiplex PCR, the TCRdb table keeps only in-frame clones and is missing some. The sample has 10,000 to 12,000 clones, 60% to 80% seen once. This receptor was taken from a human donor with narcolepsy. This chain uses TRBV10-1 with TRBJ1-5; D not resolved. Source material: CD45RA- memory CD8+ T cells from PBMCs. The CDR3 nucleotides read TGCGCCAGCAGTGAGTCCGAGTATCAGCCCCAGCATTTT. Translating gives CASSESEYQPQHF.